These 28 T cell receptor beta chains share one sample of origin, sequenced in a study of blood T cell repertoires in COVID-19. Profiling relied on immunoSEQ multiplex PCR, and the TCRdb table lists in-frame clones only, not all of them. The sample has 250,000 or so clones; around 90% are singletons. Material for sequencing was peripheral blood. The source is a man aged 25-45 years with COVID-19, enrolled during active disease.

This chain uses TRBV23-1 with TRBJ2-1; 9 bases are shared with TRBD1. TRBV23-1 is recorded as an ORF, its role being uncertain. J lost 7 bases, V lost 3 bases, and 10 bases had no gene match. This CDR3 is 16 amino acids long. CDR3 nucleotides: TGCGCCAGCAGTCATCGCAACATACAGGGGGCTAATGAGCAGTTCTTC. Translation: CASSHRNIQGANEQFF.

The CDR3 here is CASSVQGALWTEAFF. CDR3 sequence (DNA): TGTGCCAGCAGCGTACAGGGGGCGCTTTGGACTGAAGCTTTCTTT. The chain carries TRBV3-1 (or the pseudogene TRBV3-2) and TRBJ1-1; 9 bases agree with TRBD1. V lost 5 bases and J lost 5; bases outside the gene matches: 9. This CDR3 region has 15 residues. Germline-derived CDR1 and CDR2 are LGHDT and YNNKEL (reference sequence).

J is TRBJ2-2 and V is TRBV10-3; maybe TRBD2 (5 bases). V was trimmed by 11 bases and J by 6 bases, leaving 13 bases between them. This CDR3 has 12 residues. Germline CDR1 reads ENHRY; CDR2 reads SYGVKD. CDR3 sequence (DNA): TGTGCCGCCCAAGAGGGTGCCGGGGAGCTGTTTTTT. Its protein product is CAAQEGAGELFF.

The rearrangement uses TRBV19 and TRBJ1-3; TRBD1 aligns across 7 bases. CDR1 is LNHDA and CDR2 is SQIVND in the germline V gene (reference sequence). Losses at the gene ends were 4 bases for V and 0 bases for J; bases not matched to a gene: 6. This CDR3 has 16 residues. CDR3 region: CASSKGQLYSGNTIYF. The CDR3 nucleotides read TGTGCCAGTAGTAAGGGACAGCTATACTCTGGAAACACCATATATTTT.

The J gene is TRBJ1-3, the V gene TRBV7-9; D remains ambiguous. This CDR3 contains 14 residues. V lost 6 bases, J lost 2 bases, and 11 bases lay in between. CDR1 and CDR2 (germline): SEHNR, FQNEAQ (reference sequence). CDR3 sequence reads: CASSSSVPGNTIYF. The CDR3 DNA is TGTGCCAGCAGTTCATCGGTACCTGGAAACACCATATATTTT. The whole variable domain, remainder taken from reference TRBV7-9 and TRBJ1-3, is DTGVSQNPRHKITKRGQNVTFRCDPISEHNRLYWYRQTLGQGPEFLTYFQNEAQLEKSRLLSDRFSAERPKGSFSTLEIQRTEQGDSAMYLCASSSSVPGNTIYFGEGSWLTVV.

The gene calls are TRBV6-5 and TRBJ1-3, with a tentative D call TRBD1 (5 bases). Germline V gene lookup returns CDR1 MNHEY and CDR2 SVGAGI. The V end was cut by 6 bases, the J end by 0 bases, with 9 bases between. The CDR3 has 14 amino acids. CDR3: CASRRDSSGNTIYF. Written as DNA, the CDR3 is TGTGCCAGCAGGAGAGACAGCTCTGGAAACACCATATATTTT.

As regards this clone: One junction end does not reproduce the germline sequence, and a read error may be involved. The J gene is TRBJ1-4, the V gene TRBV5-1; no definite D call. The CDR3 length is 15 residues. Germline CDR1 and CDR2: SGHRS and YFSETQ. In nucleotides, the CDR3 is TGCGCCAACAGCTTGGGGTCGGGTCCTAATGAAAAACTGTTTTTT. Translation: CANSLGSGPNEKLFF.

This chain links TRBV4-1 with TRBJ1-5, with 7 bases that match TRBD1. Germline V lookup: CDR1 MGHRA, CDR2 YSYEKL. The CDR3 spans 14 residues. Trimming cost V 4 bases and J 7 bases; bases outside gene matches: 7. CDR3 bases: TGCGCCAGCAGCCTCGACAGGGTGGGACAGCCCCAGCATTTT. Residues: CASSLDRVGQPQHF.

The chain recombines TRBV5-1 with TRBJ2-1, with D perhaps TRBD1 (5 bases). V was cut by 4 bases and J by 2 bases, with 13 bases left in between. Germline assignment: CDR1 SGHRS and CDR2 YFSETQ. The CDR3 consists of 15 residues. The CDR3 here is CASSPNLQAYNEQFF. The CDR3 DNA reads as TGCGCCAGCAGCCCGAACTTACAGGCCTACAATGAGCAGTTCTTC.

Turning to this clone: The sample has other DNA sequences that encode this CDR3 too. This chain uses TRBV19 with TRBJ1-2; tentatively, D is TRBD1 (5 bases). V was trimmed by 5 bases and J by 4 bases, leaving 11 bases between them. The CDR3 contains 13 residues. Germline CDR1 reads LNHDA; CDR2 reads SQIVND (reference sequence). Written as DNA, the CDR3 is TGTGCCAGTAGTCAAGGCGGGGGCTATGGCTACACCTTC. Amino acid sequence: CASSQGGGYGYTF. Supplemented by reference TRBV19 and TRBJ1-2, the full variable domain reads DGGITQSPKYLFRKEGQNVTLSCEQNLNHDAMYWYRQDPGQGLRLIYYSQIVNDFQKGDIAEGYSVSREKKESFPLTVTSAQKNPTAFYLCASSQGGGYGYTFGSGTRLTVV.

The chain carries TRBV6-1 and TRBJ2-3, with 9 nucleotides matching TRBD2. Germline trimming cut 3 bases from V and 4 bases from J; bases unmatched to any gene: 14. Germline V gives CDR1 MNHNS, CDR2 SASEGT. CDR3 length: 18 amino acids. CDR3 sequence: CASSDRSSSGGRPDTQYF. CDR3 coding DNA: TGTGCCAGCAGTGATCGATCGTCCAGCGGGGGGCGGCCAGATACGCAGTATTTT.

The chain uses TRBV19 and TRBJ1-3; D unclear. This CDR3 comprises 13 residues. From germline, CDR1 is LNHDA and CDR2 SQIVND (reference sequence). V was cut by 5 bases and J by 4 bases, with 9 bases left in between. The CDR3 reads CASSQLLGNTIYF. DNA of the CDR3: TGTGCCAGTAGTCAACTACTCGGAAACACCATATATTTT.

This clone appeared a single time. The CDR3, as DNA: TGTGCCAGCAGCTGGGGGACAGGGAGAAATTCACCCCTCCACTTT. Amino acids: CASSWGTGRNSPLHF. The gene calls are TRBV5-4 and TRBJ1-6; 9 nucleotides line up with TRBD1. V lost 3 bases, J lost 7 bases, and 5 bases stayed unmatched. This CDR3 spans 15 amino acids. Germline V gene data show CDR1 as SGHNT and CDR2 as YYREEE (reference sequence).

Only one count was recorded for this clone. The rearrangement joins TRBV4-1 to TRBJ1-1; tentatively, D is TRBD1 (5 bases). Trimming removed 3 bases at V and 0 bases at J, with 20 bases between. Germline CDR1 reads MGHRA; CDR2 reads YSYEKL. CDR3 length: 18 amino acids. CDR3 amino acids: CASSHHSPTVILNTEAFF. CDR3 in DNA: TGCGCCAGCAGCCACCATAGCCCGACAGTGATACTGAACACTGAAGCTTTCTTT.

This chain links TRBV19 with TRBJ1-1, with a tentative D call TRBD1 (6 bases). CDR3 size: 14 residues. The germline V gene has CDR1 LNHDA and CDR2 SQIVND (reference sequence). The V end lost 5 bases, the J end lost 4 bases, and 14 bases lay between the germline ends. The CDR3 here is CASSLGSGATEAFF. CDR3 coding DNA: TGTGCCAGTAGTCTAGGGTCAGGGGCCACTGAAGCTTTCTTT.

The gene calls are TRBV29-1 and TRBJ1-1; tentative D call: TRBD1 (5 bases). The germline V and J ends were trimmed by 1 base and 4 bases, with 7 bases remaining between them. The CDR3 has 12 residues. CDR1 and CDR2 (germline): SQVTM, ANQGSEA. This CDR3 is CSVEGGGTEAFF. CDR3 bases: TGCAGCGTTGAAGGGGGGGGCACTGAAGCTTTCTTT. Full variable domain (outside the CDR3, taken from reference TRBV29-1 and TRBJ1-1): SAVISQKPSRDICQRGTSLTIQCQVDSQVTMMFWYRQQPGQSLTLIATANQGSEATYESGFVIDKFPISRPNLTFSTLTVSNMSPEDSSIYLCSVEGGGTEAFFGQGTRLTVV.

This clone was counted once. In nucleotides, the CDR3 is TGTGCCAGCAGCTTAGCGCGCGACACTGAAGCTTTCTTT. As protein: CASSLARDTEAFF. V is TRBV11-3 and J is TRBJ1-1, with D unresolved. The CDR3 extends over 13 amino acids. Germline V lookup: CDR1 SGHNT, CDR2 YENEEA. V lost 1 base and J lost 3, with 6 bases in between.

The chain joins TRBV4-1 to TRBJ1-1; D is unresolved. The CDR3 has 14 residues. Germline CDR1 reads MGHRA; CDR2 reads YSYEKL. The V end was cut by 3 bases, the J end by 1 base, with 9 bases between. The CDR3 sequence is CASSHPTENTEAFF. In nucleotides, the CDR3 is TGCGCCAGCAGCCATCCTACAGAGAACACTGAAGCTTTCTTT.

This CDR3 is CASRDAGVGNTIYF. Written as DNA, the CDR3 is TGCGCCAGCAGGGACGCAGGGGTCGGAAACACCATATATTTT. The V call is TRBV5-1, the J call TRBJ1-3; D perhaps matches TRBD1 (6 bases). Germline CDR1 and CDR2: SGHRS and YFSETQ. Between the trimmed V and J ends, which lost 5 bases and 4 bases, there was a span of 13 bases. The CDR3 loop spans 14 amino acids.

The V and J genes are TRBV11-2 and TRBJ2-5, with 11 nucleotides matching TRBD2. J was trimmed by 5 bases and V by 5 bases; bases with no gene match: 4. The CDR3 contains 14 residues. The germline CDR1 and CDR2 sequences are SGHAT and FQNNGV. The CDR3 nucleotides are TGTGCCAGCAGCCCGATAGCGGGGGGGGAGACCCAGTACTTC. Translation: CASSPIAGGETQYF.

V and J are TRBV6-5 and TRBJ2-7; 12 bases align to TRBD1. The CDR3 contains 16 residues. With 4 bases clipped from V and 4 bases from J, the junction kept 8 bases outside the gene matches. Germline lookup yields CDR1 MNHEY and CDR2 SVGAGI. CDR3 bases: TGTGCCAGCAGTTCCCGAGGGACAGGGGGCACTTACGAGCAGTACTTC. Protein product: CASSSRGTGGTYEQYF.

The chain combines TRBV11-2 with TRBJ2-3, with 10 bases fitting TRBD2. The CDR3 has 16 amino acids. V was pared by 5 bases and J by 2 bases, with 7 bases of the junction left unmatched. The germline V gene encodes CDR1 SGHAT and CDR2 FQNNGV. CDR3 coding DNA: TGTGCCAGCAGCCTGCAAGCGGGGGGGAACACAGATACGCAGTATTTT. Its translation is CASSLQAGGNTDTQYF. Using reference TRBV11-2 and TRBJ2-3 for the parts outside the CDR3, the full variable domain is EAGVAQSPRYKIIEKRQSVAFWCNPISGHATLYWYQQILGQGPKLLIQFQNNGVVDDSQLPKDRFSAERLKGVDSTLKIQPAKLEDSAVYLCASSLQAGGNTDTQYFGPGTRLTVL.

The chain couples TRBV3-1 (or the pseudogene TRBV3-2) to TRBJ2-2; TRBD2 aligns across 9 bases. Looked up from germline, CDR1 is LGHDT and CDR2 is YNNKEL (reference sequence). The junction had 1 base not matched to a gene; V was cut back by 3 bases and J by 2 bases. This CDR3 contains 15 residues. The CDR3 DNA sequence: TGTGCCAGCAGCCAGCGGGGGGGAAACACCGGGGAGCTGTTTTTT. As protein: CASSQRGGNTGELFF.

This chain links TRBV4-2 with TRBJ1-1; the D gene is possibly TRBD1 (6 bases). Germline V gene data show CDR1 as LGHNA and CDR2 as YNFKEQ. Deletions cut 3 bases from V and 4 bases from J, with 15 bases between. The CDR3 has 15 residues. The CDR3 sequence: CASSQSVQGITEAFF. As DNA, the CDR3 is TGTGCCAGCAGCCAGTCCGTACAGGGTATCACTGAAGCTTTCTTT.

The genes are TRBV6-5 and TRBJ1-4; D uncertain. Germline loops: CDR1 MNHEY, CDR2 SVGAGI. The V and J ends lost 6 bases and 8 bases respectively, with 16 bases between them. The CDR3 covers 14 residues. This chain's CDR3 is CASSRKHGGEKLFF. Written as DNA, the CDR3 is TGTGCCAGCAGCCGAAAACACGGAGGAGAAAAACTGTTTTTT.

V gene TRBV10-3 combines with J gene TRBJ2-7; 7 bases fit TRBD1. V lost 4 bases to trimming and J lost 5 bases; unmatched junction nucleotides: 5. CDR1 is ENHRY, CDR2 SYGVKD, per germline. This CDR3 contains 13 residues. CDR3 loop: CAISVQGYHEQYF. For the CDR3, the DNA is TGTGCCATCAGTGTACAGGGGTACCACGAGCAGTACTTC.

The chain uses TRBV19 and TRBJ1-1, with D perhaps TRBD1 (5 bases). The CDR3 is 17 residues long. Deletions cut 6 bases from V and 1 base from J, with 21 bases between. Germline V gene lookup returns CDR1 LNHDA and CDR2 SQIVND (reference sequence). CDR3 sequence: CASRKGVSVPSNTEAFF. CDR3 bases: TGTGCCAGTAGGAAAGGGGTTTCCGTACCCTCGAACACTGAAGCTTTCTTT.

The rearrangement links TRBV6-5 to TRBJ2-5; the D gene is possibly TRBD1 (6 bases). V gave up 6 bases and J gave up 5 bases, with 13 bases separating them. The CDR3 loop spans 13 amino acids. In germline, CDR1 is MNHEY, CDR2 SVGAGI. CDR3 amino acids: CASRPTGTETQYF. The CDR3 DNA follows: TGTGCCAGCAGACCCACAGGGACGGAGACCCAGTACTTC.